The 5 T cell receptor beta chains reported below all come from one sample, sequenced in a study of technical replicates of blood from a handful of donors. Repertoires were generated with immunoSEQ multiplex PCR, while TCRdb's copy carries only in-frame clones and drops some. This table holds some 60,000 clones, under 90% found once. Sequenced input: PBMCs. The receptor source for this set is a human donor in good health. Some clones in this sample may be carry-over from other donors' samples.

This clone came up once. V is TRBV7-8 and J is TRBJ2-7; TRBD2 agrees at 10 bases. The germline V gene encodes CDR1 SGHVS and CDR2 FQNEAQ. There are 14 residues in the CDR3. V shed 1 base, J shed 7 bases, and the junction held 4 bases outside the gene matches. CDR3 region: CASSLVTSGLEQYF. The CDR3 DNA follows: TGTGCCAGCAGCTTAGTGACTAGCGGGCTGGAGCAGTACTTC.

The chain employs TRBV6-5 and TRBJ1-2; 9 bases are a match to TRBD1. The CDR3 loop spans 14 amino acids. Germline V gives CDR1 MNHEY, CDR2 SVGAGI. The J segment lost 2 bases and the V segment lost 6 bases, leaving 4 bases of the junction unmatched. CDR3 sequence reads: CASRGTGTNYGYTF. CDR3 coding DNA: TGTGCCAGCAGAGGGACAGGGACCAACTATGGCTACACCTTC.

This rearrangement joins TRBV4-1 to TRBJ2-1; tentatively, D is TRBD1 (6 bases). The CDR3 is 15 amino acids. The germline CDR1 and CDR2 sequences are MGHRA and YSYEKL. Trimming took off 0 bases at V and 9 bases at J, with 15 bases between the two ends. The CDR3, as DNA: TGCGCCAGCAGCCAAGAAGGTCCAGGGGTGGGTGAGCAGTTCTTC. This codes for CASSQEGPGVGEQFF.

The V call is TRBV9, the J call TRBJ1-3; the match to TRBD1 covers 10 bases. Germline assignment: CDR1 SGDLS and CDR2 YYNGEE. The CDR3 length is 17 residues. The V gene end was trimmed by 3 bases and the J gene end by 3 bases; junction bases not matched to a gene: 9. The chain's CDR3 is CASSASGTGVRGNTIYF. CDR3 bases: TGTGCCAGCAGCGCCTCTGGGACAGGGGTCCGTGGAAACACCATATATTTT.

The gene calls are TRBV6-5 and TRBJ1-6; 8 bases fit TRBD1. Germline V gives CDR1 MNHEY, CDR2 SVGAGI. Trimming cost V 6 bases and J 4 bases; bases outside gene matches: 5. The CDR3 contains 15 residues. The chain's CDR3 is CASRPGQAYNSPLHF. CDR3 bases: TGTGCCAGCAGGCCGGGACAGGCATATAATTCACCCCTCCACTTT.